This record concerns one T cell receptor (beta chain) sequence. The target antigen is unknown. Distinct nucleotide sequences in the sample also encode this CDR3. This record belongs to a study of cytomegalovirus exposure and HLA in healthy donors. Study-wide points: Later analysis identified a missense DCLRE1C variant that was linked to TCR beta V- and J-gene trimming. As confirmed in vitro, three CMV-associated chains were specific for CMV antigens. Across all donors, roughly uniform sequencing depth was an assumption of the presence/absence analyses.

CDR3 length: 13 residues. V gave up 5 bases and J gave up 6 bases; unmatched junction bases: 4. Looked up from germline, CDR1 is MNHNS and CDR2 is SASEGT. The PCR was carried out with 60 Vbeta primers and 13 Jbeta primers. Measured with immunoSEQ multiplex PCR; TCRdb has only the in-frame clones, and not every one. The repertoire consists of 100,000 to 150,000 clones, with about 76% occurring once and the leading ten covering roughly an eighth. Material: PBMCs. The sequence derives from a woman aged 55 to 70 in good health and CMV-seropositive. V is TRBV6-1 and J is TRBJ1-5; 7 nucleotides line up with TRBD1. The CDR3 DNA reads TGTGCCAGCAGTCGACAGGGTGGTCAGCCCCAGCATTTT. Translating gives CASSRQGGQPQHF.